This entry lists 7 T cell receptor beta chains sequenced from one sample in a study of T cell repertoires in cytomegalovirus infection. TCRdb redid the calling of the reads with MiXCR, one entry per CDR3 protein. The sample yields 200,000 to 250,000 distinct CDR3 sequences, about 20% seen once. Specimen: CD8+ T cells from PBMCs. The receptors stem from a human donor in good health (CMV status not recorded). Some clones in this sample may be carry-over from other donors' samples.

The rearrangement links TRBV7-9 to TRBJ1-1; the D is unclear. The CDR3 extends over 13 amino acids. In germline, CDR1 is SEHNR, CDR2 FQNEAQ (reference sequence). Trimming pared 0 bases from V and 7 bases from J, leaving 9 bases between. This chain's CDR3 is CASSLASHIEAFF. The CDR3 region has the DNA TGTGCCAGCAGCTTAGCGAGTCATATTGAAGCTTTCTTT.

The CDR3: CASSWGVLEQYF. The CDR3 DNA reads TGTGCCAGCAGTTGGGGGGTCCTCGAGCAGTACTTC. The chain recombines TRBV6-1 with TRBJ2-7; the D gene is possibly TRBD2 (6 bases). Germline V lookup: CDR1 MNHNS, CDR2 SASEGT. The CDR3 contains 12 residues. Trimming shortened V by 5 bases and J by 6 bases, and 11 bases separated the two germline ends.

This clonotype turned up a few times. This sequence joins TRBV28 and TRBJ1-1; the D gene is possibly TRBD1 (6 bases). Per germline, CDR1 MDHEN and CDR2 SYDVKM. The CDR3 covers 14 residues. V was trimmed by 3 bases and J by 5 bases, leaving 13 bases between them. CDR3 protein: CASSFRGGRTEAFF. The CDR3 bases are TGTGCCAGCAGTTTTCGAGGGGGGCGGACTGAAGCTTTCTTT.

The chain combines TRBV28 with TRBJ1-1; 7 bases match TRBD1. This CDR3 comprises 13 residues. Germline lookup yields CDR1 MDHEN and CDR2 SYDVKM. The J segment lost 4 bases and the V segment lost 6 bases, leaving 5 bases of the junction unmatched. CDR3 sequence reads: CASSYRGSTEAFF. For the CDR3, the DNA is TGTGCCAGCAGCTACAGGGGTTCCACTGAAGCTTTCTTT.

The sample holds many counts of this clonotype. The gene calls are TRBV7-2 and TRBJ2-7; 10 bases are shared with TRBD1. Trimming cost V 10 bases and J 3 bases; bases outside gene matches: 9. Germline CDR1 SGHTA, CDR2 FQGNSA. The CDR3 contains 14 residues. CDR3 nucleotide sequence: TGTGCCACCCTCGGGTGGGACAGGGGCTACGAGCAGTACTTC. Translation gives CATLGWDRGYEQYF.

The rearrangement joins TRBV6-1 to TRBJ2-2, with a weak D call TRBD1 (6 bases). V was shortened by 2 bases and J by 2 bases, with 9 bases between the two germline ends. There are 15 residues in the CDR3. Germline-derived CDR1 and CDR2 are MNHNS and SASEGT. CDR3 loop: CASSEWGLNTGELFF. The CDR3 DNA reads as TGTGCCAGCAGTGAATGGGGGCTCAACACCGGGGAGCTGTTTTTT.

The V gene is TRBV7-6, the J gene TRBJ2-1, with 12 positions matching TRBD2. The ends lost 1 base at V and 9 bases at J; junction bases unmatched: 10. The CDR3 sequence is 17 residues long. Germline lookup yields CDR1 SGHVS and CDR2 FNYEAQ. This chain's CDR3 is CASSLVSSGGAAGEQFF. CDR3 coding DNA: TGTGCCAGCAGCTTAGTATCTAGCGGGGGGGCCGCAGGTGAGCAGTTCTTC.